These 18 T cell receptor beta chains were sequenced from one sample in a study of blood T cell repertoires in COVID-19. Generated by immunoSEQ multiplex PCR, the TCRdb table keeps only in-frame clones and is missing some. The sample lists 250,000 to 300,000 clones; about nine tenths were seen once. The sequenced material came from peripheral blood. These receptors originate from a woman between 25 and 40 years old with COVID-19, enrolled during active disease.

The chain has TRBV30 and TRBJ2-1; maybe TRBD2 (6 bases). CDR3 size: 14 residues. Germline V gene lookup returns CDR1 GTSNPN and CDR2 SVGIG (reference sequence). Trimming took off 3 bases at V and 0 bases at J, with 9 bases between the two ends. The CDR3 nucleotides are TGTGCCTGGAGGGAGGGGAGCTCCTACAATGAGCAGTTCTTC. Translating it yields CAWREGSSYNEQFF.

The rearrangement joins TRBV5-1 to TRBJ2-1; 9 bases line up with TRBD2. Germline loops: CDR1 SGHRS, CDR2 YFSETQ. The length of the CDR3 is 13 residues. After removal of 8 bases from V and 4 bases from J, the junction contained 4 bases not matched to a gene. The CDR3 loop reads CASRLAEYNEQFF. CDR3 sequence (DNA): TGCGCCAGTCGACTAGCGGAATACAATGAGCAGTTCTTC.

V and J are TRBV27 and TRBJ1-6, with 7 bases aligning to TRBD1. The CDR3 consists of 16 residues. CDR1 MNHEY and CDR2 SMNVEV come from the germline V gene (reference sequence). The V and J ends lost 4 bases and 7 bases, in that order; junction bases with no gene match: 10. The CDR3 reads CASSSLPGQTNSPLHF. CDR3 nucleotides: TGTGCCAGCAGTTCTCTCCCGGGACAGACCAATTCACCCCTCCACTTT.

The V call is TRBV6-5, the J call TRBJ1-6; D remains ambiguous. Germline values: CDR1 MNHEY, CDR2 SVGAGI. The CDR3 covers 14 residues. V was trimmed by 6 bases and J by 7 bases, leaving 13 bases between them. CDR3 sequence reads: CASSGGLGNSPLHF. CDR3 sequence (DNA): TGTGCCAGCAGCGGCGGTCTCGGGAATTCACCCCTCCACTTT.

The CDR3 DNA reads TGTGCCAGCAGTTTCCGAGCCCACAATGAGCAGTTCTTC. Protein: CASSFRAHNEQFF. The chain is built from TRBV2 and TRBJ2-1; D gene uncertain. The CDR3 is 13 amino acids. Trimming shortened V by 5 bases and J by 5 bases, and 10 bases separated the two germline ends. In germline, CDR1 is SNHLY, CDR2 FYNNEI.

The V and J genes are TRBV9 and TRBJ2-7, with TRBD2 matching over 9 bases. CDR3 length: 16 residues. Germline V gene data show CDR1 as SGDLS and CDR2 as YYNGEE. V lost 0 bases to trimming and J lost 1 base; unmatched junction nucleotides: 5. CDR3 residues: CASSVDQTSGSYEQYF. The CDR3 nucleotides are TGTGCCAGCAGCGTAGACCAGACTAGCGGTTCCTACGAGCAGTACTTC.

This clone was counted between two and nine times. V gene TRBV28 combines with J gene TRBJ1-5; 11 nucleotides line up with TRBD1. Germline loops: CDR1 MDHEN, CDR2 SYDVKM. Trimming took 7 bases from V and 6 from J; bases not matched to a gene: 5. The length of the CDR3 is 14 residues. The CDR3, as DNA: TGTGCCAGCAACCAGGACAGGGGGCTTCAGCCCCAGCATTTT. Encoded protein: CASNQDRGLQPQHF. The whole variable domain, remainder taken from reference TRBV28 and TRBJ1-5, is DVKVTQSSRYLVKRTGEKVFLECVQDMDHENMFWYRQDPGLGLRLIYFSYDVKMKEKGDIPEGYSVSREKKERFSLILESASTNQTSMYLCASNQDRGLQPQHFGDGTRLSIL.

V usage is TRBV2 and J usage is TRBJ1-1; a possible D gene is TRBD1 (5 bases). V was cut by 5 bases and J by 2 bases, with 15 bases left in between. Germline V CDR1 and CDR2: SNHLY, FYNNEI. CDR3 size: 15 residues. CDR3 region: CASSRISQGNTEAFF. CDR3 DNA: TGTGCCAGCAGTCGTATATCCCAGGGAAACACTGAAGCTTTCTTT.

The CDR3 region is CASSLLGAPGELFF. The CDR3 DNA is TGCGCCAGCAGCTTGTTGGGGGCGCCCGGGGAGCTGTTTTTT. The chain employs TRBV5-1 and TRBJ2-2; D perhaps matches TRBD1 (6 bases). V was trimmed by 1 base and J by 6 bases, leaving 10 bases between them. The CDR3 consists of 14 residues. Germline assignment: CDR1 SGHRS and CDR2 YFSETQ.

The chain uses TRBV5-1 and TRBJ2-5; TRBD1 is a possible D gene (6 bases). With 4 bases removed from V and 4 bases from J, the gap between germline ends came to 11 bases. The CDR3 totals 13 residues. Germline V lookup: CDR1 SGHRS, CDR2 YFSETQ. CDR3 nucleotides: TGCGCCAGCAGCCAGGGGCGCGGAGAGACCCAGTACTTC. It yields the protein CASSQGRGETQYF.

The V gene is TRBV7-9, the J gene TRBJ1-5; D not certain. The germline gives CDR1 SEHNR, CDR2 FQNEAQ (reference sequence). Trimming shortened V by 3 bases and J by 6 bases, and 6 bases separated the two germline ends. The CDR3 spans 12 residues. The CDR3 region is CASSFEAQPQHF. CDR3 bases: TGTGCCAGCAGCTTCGAGGCTCAGCCCCAGCATTTT.

CDR3 sequence reads: CASSLVLASSYNEQFF. The CDR3 region has the DNA TGTGCCAGCAGCTTAGTTCTAGCGAGCTCCTACAATGAGCAGTTCTTC. The J gene is TRBJ2-1, the V gene TRBV7-9, with a weak D call TRBD2 (6 bases). CDR1 is SEHNR, CDR2 FQNEAQ, per germline (reference sequence). Trimming left V 1 base short and J 0 bases short, with 10 bases between. This CDR3 contains 16 residues.

This chain connects TRBV7-9 to TRBJ1-2, with D perhaps TRBD1 (5 bases). CDR1 SEHNR and CDR2 FQNEAQ come from the germline V gene (reference sequence). V dropped 4 bases and J dropped 3 bases, with 15 bases sitting between them. CDR3 size: 15 residues. The CDR3 sequence is CASSSTGPDDYGYTF. CDR3 nucleotide sequence: TGTGCCAGCAGCTCAACAGGACCCGATGACTATGGCTACACCTTC.

This rearrangement joins TRBV18 to TRBJ1-3; 10 bases align to TRBD1. Germline CDR1 KGHSH, CDR2 LQKENI. CDR3 length: 15 residues. The J segment lost 4 bases and the V segment lost 3 bases, leaving 3 bases of the junction unmatched. CDR3 sequence reads: CASSPMTGGGNTIYF. CDR3 nucleotides: TGTGCCAGCTCACCTATGACAGGGGGCGGAAACACCATATATTTT. The full variable domain, with the rest looked up from reference TRBV18 and TRBJ1-3, is NAGVMQNPRHLVRRRGQEARLRCSPMKGHSHVYWYRQLPEEGLKFMVYLQKENIIDESGMPKERFSAEFPKEGPSILRIQQVVRGDSAAYFCASSPMTGGGNTIYFGEGSWLTVV.

The DNA of the CDR3 is TGTGCCAGCAGTTCTAGCGGGAGGGCCGGAAATGAGCAGTTCTTC. This encodes CASSSSGRAGNEQFF. This sequence joins TRBV6-5 and TRBJ2-1; TRBD2 matches 12 bases. Germline V lookup: CDR1 MNHEY, CDR2 SVGAGI. The CDR3 is 15 residues long. V lost 4 bases and J lost 7; bases outside the gene matches: 5.

The J gene is TRBJ1-1, the V gene TRBV4-3; TRBD1 agrees at 12 bases. Germline CDR1 LGHNA, CDR2 YSLEER. The trim removed 0 bases at V and 5 bases at J, leaving 7 bases unmatched. The CDR3 contains 17 residues. CDR3 nucleotide sequence: TGCGCCAGCAGCCAAGATGGGGGGACAGGGGGCTGGACTGAAGCTTTCTTT. Encoded protein: CASSQDGGTGGWTEAFF.

CDR3 amino acids: CASSPESVYEQYF. The CDR3 DNA sequence: TGTGCCAGCAGCCCCGAGTCCGTCTACGAGCAGTACTTC. The chain combines TRBV7-9 with TRBJ2-7; D remains unclear. V lost 5 bases, J lost 3 bases, and 11 bases lay in between. The CDR3 has 13 amino acids. Germline V lookup: CDR1 SEHNR, CDR2 FQNEAQ (reference sequence).

The V and J genes are TRBV5-1 and TRBJ1-4; no clear D. Germline CDR1 is SGHRS and CDR2 is YFSETQ. There are 16 residues in the CDR3. Between the trimmed V and J ends, which lost 0 bases and 4 bases, there was a span of 13 bases. In DNA, the CDR3 is TGCGCCAGCAGCTTGGCCGTAACAGACATTAATGAAAAACTGTTTTTT. It translates to CASSLAVTDINEKLFF.